This T cell receptor (beta chain) emerged from a study of T cell responses to AZD1222 COVID-19 vaccine. Study results and limitations: Sampled repertoires all dated from after the peak T cell response. Seropositive AZD1222 recipients at baseline numbered only five or six. White British people made up most donors, females outnumbered males, and clonal diversity was possibly underestimated.

Germline trimming cut 5 bases from V and 4 bases from J; bases unmatched to any gene: 10. CDR3 length: 15 amino acids. Germline CDR1 reads SGHTA; CDR2 reads FQGTGA. Profiling relied on immunoSEQ multiplex PCR, and the TCRdb table lists in-frame clones only, not all of them. The data show approximately 150,000 clones, 90% to 95% seen once. As to this clone: The target antigen is unknown.

Recipients boosted at about 4 weeks or about 12 weeks are pooled. The source was peripheral blood, collected 28 days after the second AZD1222 dose. The V and J genes are TRBV7-3 and TRBJ2-5; 7 bases are shared with TRBD2. The TCR originated in an adult who received the AZD1222 COVID-19 vaccine. The CDR3 here is CASSRRAGVGETQYF. The CDR3 bases are TGTGCCAGCAGCAGACGGGCGGGAGTGGGAGAGACCCAGTACTTC.